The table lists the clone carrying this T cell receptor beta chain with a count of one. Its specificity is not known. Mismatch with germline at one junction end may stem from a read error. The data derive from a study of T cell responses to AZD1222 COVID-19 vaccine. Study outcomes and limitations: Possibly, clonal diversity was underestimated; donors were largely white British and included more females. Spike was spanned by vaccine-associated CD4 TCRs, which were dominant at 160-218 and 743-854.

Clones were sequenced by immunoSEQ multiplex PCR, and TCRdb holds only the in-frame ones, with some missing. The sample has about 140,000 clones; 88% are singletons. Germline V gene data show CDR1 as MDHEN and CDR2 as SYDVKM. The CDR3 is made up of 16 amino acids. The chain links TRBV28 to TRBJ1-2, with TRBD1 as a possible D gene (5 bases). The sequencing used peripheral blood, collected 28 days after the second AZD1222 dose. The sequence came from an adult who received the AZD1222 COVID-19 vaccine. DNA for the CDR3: TGTGCCAGCAGTTTATTAGGCATACGAAGCAGGGCGGGTACGAAATTC. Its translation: CASSLLGIRSRAGTKF.